One and the same sample provided the 4 T cell receptor beta chains below, sequenced in a study of PD-1 blockade in classical Hodgkin lymphoma. Every patient was affected by relapse after autologous stem cell transplantation, while exposure to brentuximab vedotin was not uniform. TCRdb keeps only in-frame clones here, not all; method: immunoSEQ multiplex PCR. The data show roughly 100,000 clones, roughly 89% seen once. The material sequenced was peripheral blood mononuclear cells (PBMCs), taken before the second cycle of nivolumab. Receptors were obtained from a human donor with classical Hodgkin lymphoma.

V is TRBV7-9 and J is TRBJ1-3, with 7 bases fitting TRBD1. The V segment lost 6 bases and the J segment 4 bases; nucleotides outside the gene matches: 6. Germline assignment: CDR1 SEHNR and CDR2 FQNEAQ (reference sequence). This CDR3 comprises 14 residues. The CDR3 coding sequence is TGTGCCAGCAGGAACCAAGGGGGCGGAAACACCATATATTTT. Its protein product is CASRNQGGGNTIYF.

The rearrangement links TRBV19 to TRBJ1-6; D is uncertain. The germline V gene has CDR1 LNHDA and CDR2 SQIVND (reference sequence). This CDR3 is 16 amino acids long. With 3 bases removed from V and 5 bases from J, the gap between germline ends came to 14 bases. The CDR3 region has the DNA TGTGCCAGTAGTATGAAAGGAGTACGGGATAATTCACCCCTCCACTTT. Amino acid sequence: CASSMKGVRDNSPLHF. Full variable domain (remainder filled in from reference TRBV19 and TRBJ1-6): DGGITQSPKYLFRKEGQNVTLSCEQNLNHDAMYWYRQDPGQGLRLIYYSQIVNDFQKGDIAEGYSVSREKKESFPLTVTSAQKNPTAFYLCASSMKGVRDNSPLHFGNGTRLTVT.

The chain has TRBV4-3 and TRBJ1-1; no firm D call. Germline assignment: CDR1 LGHNA and CDR2 YSLEER. There are 13 residues in the CDR3. V lost 1 base and J 11 bases, leaving 14 bases between the germline ends. CDR3 sequence reads: CASSQVGHSFAFF. The CDR3 nucleotides are TGCGCCAGCAGCCAAGTCGGTCACTCGTTTGCTTTCTTT.

The V call is TRBV5-1, the J call TRBJ1-5; possibly TRBD1 for D (6 bases). CDR1 is SGHRS and CDR2 is YFSETQ in the germline V gene. Trimming left V 0 bases short and J 2 bases short, with 12 bases between. This CDR3 is 16 amino acids long. CDR3 sequence reads: CASSLGPYRGNQPQHF. CDR3 sequence (DNA): TGCGCCAGCAGCTTGGGACCTTACAGGGGCAATCAGCCCCAGCATTTT.